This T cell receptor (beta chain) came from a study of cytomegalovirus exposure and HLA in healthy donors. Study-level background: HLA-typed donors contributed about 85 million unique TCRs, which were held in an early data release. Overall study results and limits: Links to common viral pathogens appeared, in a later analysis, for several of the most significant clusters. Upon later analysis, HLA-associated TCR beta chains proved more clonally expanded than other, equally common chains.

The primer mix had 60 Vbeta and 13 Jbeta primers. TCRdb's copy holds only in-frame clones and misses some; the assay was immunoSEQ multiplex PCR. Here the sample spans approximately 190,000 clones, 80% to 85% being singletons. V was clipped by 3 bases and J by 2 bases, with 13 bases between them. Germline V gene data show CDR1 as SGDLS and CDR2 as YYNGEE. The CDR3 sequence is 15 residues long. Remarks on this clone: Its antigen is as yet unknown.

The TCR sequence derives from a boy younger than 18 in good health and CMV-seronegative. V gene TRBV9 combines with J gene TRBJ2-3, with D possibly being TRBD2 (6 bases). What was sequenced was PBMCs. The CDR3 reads CASSGWDSFTDTQYF. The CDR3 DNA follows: TGTGCCAGCAGCGGTTGGGACTCATTCACAGATACGCAGTATTTT. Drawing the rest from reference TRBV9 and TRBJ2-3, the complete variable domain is DSGVTQTPKHLITATGQRVTLRCSPRSGDLSVYWYQQSLDQGLQFLIQYYNGEERAKGNILERFSAQQFPDLHSELNLSSLELGDSALYFCASSGWDSFTDTQYFGPGTRLTVL.